This is a list of T cell receptor beta chains from one sample in a study of cytomegalovirus exposure and HLA in healthy donors. Measured with immunoSEQ multiplex PCR; TCRdb has only the in-frame clones, and not every one. This table has some 150,000 clones, more than 75% appearing once. Sequencing was performed on PBMCs. The receptors were sampled from a man aged 18 to 29 in good health and CMV-seropositive. Both conserved end residues are part of each CDR3. D genes are given only for firm matches. Only some rows state a clone size, as once, few, many or a class for expanded clones.

cdr3_length: 15
j_call: TRBJ1-3
v_call: TRBV7-8
clone_size: NA
d_call: NA
cdr3_nt: TGTGCCAGCAGCCCCTTACGCGGCTCTGGAAACACCATATATTTT
cdr3_aa: CASSPLRGSGNTIYF

cdr3_length: 14
j_call: TRBJ1-1
v_call: TRBV18
clone_size: NA
d_call: NA
cdr3_nt: TGTGCCAGCTCACAGTCACAGGGTAACACTGAAGCTTTCTTT
cdr3_aa: CASSQSQGNTEAFF

cdr3_length: 15
j_call: TRBJ1-5
v_call: TRBV7-2
clone_size: NA
d_call: NA
cdr3_nt: TGTGCCAGCAGCTCTGGGGGGGCGCGAGGTCAGCCCCAGCATTTT
cdr3_aa: CASSSGGARGQPQHF

cdr3_length: 16
j_call: TRBJ1-5
v_call: TRBV6-1
clone_size: few
d_call: NA
cdr3_nt: TGTGCCAGCAGTGAATTTGGGGGGAGCGGCAATCAGCCCCAGCATTTT
cdr3_aa: CASSEFGGSGNQPQHF

cdr3_length: 15
j_call: TRBJ2-5
v_call: TRBV6-5
clone_size: NA
d_call: TRBD1
cdr3_nt: TGTGCCAGCAGTTACAATCAGGGGGCTCAAGAGACCCAGTACTTC
cdr3_aa: CASSYNQGAQETQYF

cdr3_length: 19
j_call: TRBJ2-2
v_call: TRBV30
clone_size: NA
d_call: TRBD1
cdr3_nt: TGTGCCTGGAGTGCGTACAAAGGGACAGGGGGCGCTCCGGCCGGGGAGCTGTTTTTT
cdr3_aa: CAWSAYKGTGGAPAGELFF

cdr3_length: 17
j_call: TRBJ2-1
v_call: TRBV5-1
clone_size: NA
d_call: TRBD1
cdr3_nt: TGCGCCAGCAGCTTGCGTGGTGGACAGGGGGTGAACAATGAGCAGTTCTTC
cdr3_aa: CASSLRGGQGVNNEQFF

cdr3_length: 16
j_call: TRBJ2-2
v_call: TRBV6-1
clone_size: NA
d_call: NA
cdr3_nt: TGTGCCAGCAGTGAATCGCAGGGGTTCGATCCCGGGGAGCTGTTTTTT
cdr3_aa: CASSESQGFDPGELFF

cdr3_length: 15
j_call: TRBJ2-7
v_call: TRBV10-1
clone_size: NA
d_call: NA
cdr3_nt: TGCGCCAGCAGTCCCTCCGGGGAAGACACCTACGAGCAGTACTTC
cdr3_aa: CASSPSGEDTYEQYF

cdr3_length: 14
j_call: TRBJ2-3
v_call: TRBV10-3
clone_size: NA
d_call: NA
cdr3_nt: TGTGCCATCAGTGAAACGGGGATCACAGATACGCAGTATTTT
cdr3_aa: CAISETGITDTQYF

cdr3_length: 15
j_call: TRBJ2-7
v_call: TRBV5-1
clone_size: NA
d_call: TRBD2
cdr3_nt: TGCGCCAGCAGCGTCCGACTAGCGGGGGCCTACGAGCAGTACTTC
cdr3_aa: CASSVRLAGAYEQYF